The entry below gives a single TCR beta chain sequence along with its context. There is no known antigen for this receptor. The input lacks base qualities; no much larger clone sits a single base away. These data belong to a study of cytomegalovirus exposure and HLA in healthy donors listed by TCRdb under 2017. Context from the whole study: In an earlier analysis of 587 of the donors, roughly 300 Gb of sequence data and 120 million or so unique TCR beta sequences from roughly 190 million T cells were reported. An early release that covered about 600 HLA-typed donors contained about 300 gigabases of sequencing data and 65 million to 100 million unique TCR sequences. Of the 300 to 500 genotyped donors, roughly 80% were placed in the genetic ancestry cluster associated with self-reported Caucasian donors. The study aimed to test whether signatures of past pathogen exposure could be identified by cataloging public T cell receptors. The study profiled the T cell repertoires of about 720 subjects by immunosequencing and related them to cytomegalovirus serostatus. In addition to the first cohort of hundreds of subjects, a separate validation cohort of 130 or so different subjects was used. High-throughput TCR immunosequencing, statistical association of individual TCRs with disease status, and machine learning were combined to predict cytomegalovirus infection status. A later analysis re-examined previously published TCR beta repertoires from just over 650 donors and added high-resolution HLA genotyping to investigate patterns of TCR occurrence. In the later analysis, no new phenotypic data were used to find candidate immune exposures; instead, reliance was placed on TCR beta sequences and their occurrence across donors. An earlier analysis of about 620 of the donors applied high-throughput TCR beta sequencing to assess whether each TCR beta V gene segment acted as functional or pseudogenic. Donor age, sex, ethnicity and CMV serostatus were compiled together with the repertoire data. A later genetic analysis took genome-wide SNP genotypes for about three fifths of the roughly 700 donors and used that subset as a discovery cohort. All discovery cohort repertoires had been generated on a single sequencing platform. HLA typing included class I and class II loci at four-digit resolution. Typing coverage varied by locus: roughly 620-640 donors for A, B, C, DRB1 and DQB1; approximately 500 for DQA1; nearly 610 for DPA1; roughly 470 for DPB1. Roughly five DR-DQ haplotypes were handled as single units for association and clustering because linkage in the cohort was strong. On average, roughly 240,000 unique TCR beta nucleotide sequences were sequenced per donor among a few hundred genotyped donors of the cohort, with approximately 18% of those sequences being non-productive.

Trimming accounts for 0 bases at V and 0 bases at J, while the number of junction bases matched to no gene is 19. The CDR3 contains 21 residues, cysteine and phenylalanine counted. Here the CDR3 DNA is all that survives: 63 bases in frame from base 1. Via the germline V gene (reference sequence), CDR1 is GTSNPN and CDR2 SVGIG. The cohort consisted of 600 or so healthy bone marrow donors. Cohort members were all nominally healthy when sampled, although unrecorded immune exposures were likely present. The donor was CMV seronegative and belonged to the group of 350 to 400 seronegative cohort members. Each donor provided a peripheral blood sample, and peripheral blood mononuclear cells were used for TCR beta sequencing. Genomic DNA extraction from the blood cell samples was performed with the Qiagen DNeasy Blood Extraction Kit. Libraries were made using the immunoSEQ multiplex PCR assay. The multiplex PCR relied on a mix of 60 forward primers for TCR Vbeta segments and 13 reverse primers for TCR Jbeta segments. The CDR3 region of rearranged TCR beta genes was amplified from genomic DNA with a multiplex PCR assay. The amplified TCR beta libraries were sequenced on the Illumina HiSeq System as 87-base-pair reads. The study's own analysis went as follows. Across the roughly 640 repertoires, a later analysis counted 80 million or so unique TCR beta chains, roughly 11 million of which were shared by at least two donors. A nearest-neighbor algorithm error-corrected the raw reads and collapsed the reads into unique sequences, merging closely related sequences to remove PCR and sequencing errors. V, D and J gene segments were assigned by aligning CDR3 sequences to IMGT reference sequences. For a sequence to be retained, a match of at least six nucleotides to both a V gene segment and a J gene segment was required. A rearrangement counted as productive if the CDR3 had no stop codons and remained in frame with V and J, and every other rearrangement counted as non-productive. CDR3 was defined according to IMGT convention as the region running from the second conserved V-encoded cysteine to the conserved J-encoded phenylalanine. The earlier analysis of 587 of the donors excluded any sequence lacking an unambiguous match to a single V gene segment. In an earlier analysis of 587 of the donors, V segments were called functional above 56.7% productive rearrangements and were called segregating when the between-donor standard deviation exceeded 5%. A statistical classification framework was developed to diagnose cytomegalovirus status using the catalog of TCR beta chain sequences. In a later analysis, TCR nucleotide sequences were compared against IMGT/GENE-DB human TR gene sequences so that V and J genes could be assigned. The TCRdist pipeline was used in a later analysis to assign CDR3 sequences and most-parsimonious VDJ recombination scenarios. In a later analysis, every TCR beta chain was defined by the combination of its CDR3 amino acid sequence and its V-gene family, and reads without a unique V-gene family were dropped. In a later analysis, fewer than 650 highly shared, low-generation-probability nucleotide sequences were removed to address suspected cross-contamination and a sequencing artifact. For each public chain, a later analysis derived a clonal expansion index from normalized ranks of inferred template counts within each repertoire. Generation probabilities in a later analysis came from a VDJ recombination model fitted to out-of-frame rearrangements, and those results were checked against IGoR. A later analysis scored TCR-TCR, TCR-HLA and TCR-CMV co-occurrence with hypergeometric tests, applying a repertoire-size bias correction to TCR pairs. To estimate false discovery rates, a later analysis permuted the HLA or CMV assignments 20 times. In a later analysis, co-occurring TCRs were grouped using DBSCAN, and TCRdist sequence similarity was added for clustering within HLA-allele-positive subsets. Repertoires with fewer than 30,000 or more than 120,000 public chains, plus five repertoires with anomalous nucleotide sharing, were excluded from co-occurrence clustering. TCRdb took this table from immuneACCESS and kept in-frame rearrangements with V and J called. Such tables lack part of the clones; where checked against another copy, unresolved V genes explain under half of the gap, and the rest is unexplained. V and J calls and clone size are as listed in that table; D and trimming were resolved from the DNA. Present in this sample are fewer than 150,000 clones, about 80% of which were seen just once. The ten most abundant clones make up approximately 2.1% of the sample.

Points the paper makes about the study in general: Cytomegalovirus status was reported to be diagnosed by the classifier with high specificity and sensitivity in both the original and validation cohorts. A later analysis found that HLA-associated TCR beta chains were more clonally expanded and had lower generation probabilities than equally common non-associated chains. Because HLA typing was unavailable for some donors at each locus, only the typed subset was used in association tests. A later genetic analysis associated a missense DCLRE1C variant with V-gene and J-gene trimming of TCR beta chains, and an independent cohort replicated the association. A group of highly shared sequence variants was considered likely to be a technical artifact of the sequencing pipeline. The cohort was sequenced for TCR beta chains only, and without alpha or paired-chain data the features that could be detected were limited. According to a later analysis, TCR association rates differed among HLA loci, with DRB1 alleles showing the most associated TCRs and HLA-C alleles showing the fewest. A further reported finding was that TCR beta sequences accurately predicted the HLA-A and HLA-B alleles for most subjects in the first cohort. It was suggested by the authors that the approach could potentially be generalized to other disease states and immunological phenotypes. While some public TCRs were present in many individuals, most TCR sequences turned up only very rarely across donors. In a later analysis, several top co-occurrence clusters were reported to appear linked to parvovirus B19, influenza, CMV and Epstein-Barr virus. An earlier analysis of around 540 of the donors showed that most TCR beta V segments appeared in productive rearrangements either about 87% or about 30% of the time, which broadly matched IMGT annotations. Most CMV-associated TCR beta chains appeared to be HLA-restricted in a later analysis, and the HLA associations seemed to be driven largely by CMV exposure. When HLA alleles, especially DR and DQ, strongly co-occurred, TCR associations were difficult to assign to individual alleles. The 87-base-pair reads could not distinguish some IMGT-functional V segments, including TRBV6-2 and TRBV6-3, so those segments were excluded. Because counts were too low, roughly 17 rarely observed V segments, including chromosome 9 orphons, were left out of the earlier analysis of 500 to 750 of the donors. A total of 164 TCR beta chains were listed by the study as associated with cytomegalovirus. In vitro tests confirmed that three of the cytomegalovirus-associated TCR beta chains recognize cytomegalovirus antigens. At a false discovery rate of 0.05, a later analysis linked fewer than 20,000 TCR beta sequences to specific HLA alleles. CMV serostatus was the only immune exposure information available for the cohort. Compared with the roughly 720-donor mean, donors in an Asian-associated ancestry cluster had fewer N-insertions in productive TCRs, according to a later genetic analysis. Sequencing depth was assumed to be roughly uniform across donors in the presence/absence analyses, though that assumption may not hold. Correlated functional status among segregating V segments might be attributable to linkage disequilibrium, but an unknown experimental factor could not be ruled out.

Recombination connected TRBV30 to TRBJ2-3, with 9 bases aligning to TRBD2. The material sequenced was PBMCs. The sequence was obtained from a man aged 30 to 45 in good health and CMV-seronegative. The DNA sequence is as follows: TGTGCCTGGAGTGTACTCGGACTAGCGAGGATGACATACCGAAGCACAGATACGCAGTATTTT. It encodes CAWSVLGLARMTYRSTDTQYF.